The 23 T cell receptor beta chains below all came from one sample that was sequenced in a study of blood T cell repertoires in COVID-19. Data came from immunoSEQ multiplex PCR; TCRdb stores just in-frame clones and leaves some out. The data contain 300,000 or so clones, approximately 90% of them singletons. Sequencing was done on a sample of PBMCs or T cells enriched from blood (not recorded which). All receptors come from a woman aged 30 to 39 who had recovered from COVID-19.

The chain joins TRBV27 to TRBJ2-5; perhaps TRBD2 as D (7 bases). The CDR3 runs to 14 residues. V dropped 3 bases and J dropped 4 bases, with 12 bases sitting between them. The V gene's germline CDR1 is MNHEY and CDR2 SMNVEV (reference sequence). The CDR3 DNA reads TGTGCCAGCAGTTTGGTGGGGGGGCGAGAGACCCAGTACTTC. Translation: CASSLVGGRETQYF.

The chain has TRBV9 and TRBJ1-2; TRBD1 matches 7 bases. Germline assignment: CDR1 SGDLS and CDR2 YYNGEE. The CDR3 is 13 residues long. Unmatched junction bases numbered 2, after V lost 2 bases and J lost 4 bases. The CDR3 region is CASSVTGTYGYTF. CDR3 DNA sequence: TGTGCCAGCAGCGTGACAGGGACCTATGGCTACACCTTC.

The V and J genes are TRBV11-2 and TRBJ1-5, with TRBD1 as a possible D gene (6 bases). Germline CDR1 reads SGHAT; CDR2 reads FQNNGV. CDR3 length: 17 amino acids. The ends were cut back, 8 bases at V and 3 bases at J, with 23 bases in the middle. CDR3 region: CASETQDKDSNNQPQHF. The CDR3 coding sequence is TGTGCCAGCGAGACTCAAGACAAGGACAGCAACAATCAGCCCCAGCATTTT. The complete variable domain, with remaining parts taken from reference TRBV11-2 and TRBJ1-5, reads EAGVAQSPRYKIIEKRQSVAFWCNPISGHATLYWYQQILGQGPKLLIQFQNNGVVDDSQLPKDRFSAERLKGVDSTLKIQPAKLEDSAVYLCASETQDKDSNNQPQHFGDGTRLSIL.

This clone was counted between two and nine times. The CDR3 sequence: CAWSSTAFYGYTF. Here the CDR3 DNA reads TGTGCCTGGAGTTCGACAGCCTTCTATGGCTACACCTTC. The chain links TRBV30 to TRBJ1-2, with D tentatively TRBD1 (5 bases). CDR1 and CDR2 (germline): GTSNPN, SVGIG (reference sequence). Trimming cost V 2 bases and J 4 bases, with 11 bases left between them. The CDR3 length is 13 residues.

This clone was seen just once. J is TRBJ1-2 and V is TRBV6-1, with TRBD1 identical over 8 bases. This CDR3 comprises 14 residues. With 5 bases clipped from V and 7 bases from J, the junction kept 9 bases outside the gene matches. Germline CDR1 MNHNS, CDR2 SASEGT. The CDR3 sequence: CASSNQGAAGGYTF. CDR3 nucleotides: TGTGCCAGCAGTAATCAGGGGGCTGCGGGTGGCTACACCTTC.

The chain recombines TRBV12-3 or TRBV12-4 with TRBJ1-2; the D gene is possibly TRBD1 (5 bases). CDR3 length: 13 amino acids. Trimming removed 6 bases from V and 4 bases from J, with 12 bases in between. The CDR3: CASRPDSTYGYTF. The CDR3 DNA sequence: TGTGCCAGCAGACCAGACAGTACCTATGGCTACACCTTC.

This clone was counted once. The chain employs TRBV3-1 (or the pseudogene TRBV3-2) and TRBJ1-2, with 8 bases that match TRBD1. Germline V gene data show CDR1 as LGHDT and CDR2 as YNNKEL (reference sequence). J lost 4 bases, V lost 0 bases, and 4 bases had no gene match. CDR3 length: 15 residues. Written as DNA, the CDR3 is TGTGCCAGCAGCCAAGAGAGCAGGGGGCCCTATGGCTACACCTTC. Amino acid sequence: CASSQESRGPYGYTF.

This chain uses TRBV2 with TRBJ1-1; 8 positions agree with TRBD1. The length of the CDR3 is 13 residues. J gave up 4 bases and V 6 bases, and 4 bases lay outside the gene matches. CDR1 is SNHLY and CDR2 is FYNNEI in the germline V gene. The CDR3 nucleotides read TGTGCCAGCAGGGACAGGGCGGTCACTGAAGCTTTCTTT. Translated: CASRDRAVTEAFF.

In its sample, this clone was seen a few times. The chain recombines TRBV19 with TRBJ2-7; 11 positions match TRBD1. This CDR3 region has 16 residues. J lost 3 bases, V lost 2 bases, and 6 bases had no gene match. Germline CDR1 is LNHDA and CDR2 is SQIVND (reference sequence). The DNA of the CDR3 is TGTGCCAGTAGTATATTCGGGACAGGGGGACACTACGAGCAGTACTTC. Its protein product is CASSIFGTGGHYEQYF.

This chain links TRBV19 with TRBJ1-5, with 11 bases identical to TRBD1. Germline V gene sequence: CDR1 LNHDA, CDR2 SQIVND (reference sequence). This CDR3 spans 16 amino acids. With V trimmed by 3 bases and J by 7 bases, 8 bases remained unmatched. This CDR3 is CASSITGQGVGQPQHF. The CDR3 DNA sequence: TGTGCCAGTAGTATTACGGGACAGGGGGTTGGACAGCCCCAGCATTTT.

This rearrangement joins TRBV5-1 to TRBJ1-2; D is unclear. Trimming pared 3 bases from V and 4 bases from J, leaving 7 bases between. This CDR3 is 12 amino acids long. The germline gives CDR1 SGHRS, CDR2 YFSETQ. The CDR3 DNA follows: TGCGCCAGCAGCTCCTCAGGCTATGGCTACACCTTC. This sequence encodes CASSSSGYGYTF.

J is TRBJ1-4 and V is TRBV18, with D possibly being TRBD1 (5 bases). V lost 3 bases, J lost 0 bases, and 17 bases lay in between. The CDR3 loop spans 18 amino acids. From germline, CDR1 is KGHSH and CDR2 LQKENI. CDR3: CASSPGRGGAATNEKLFF. The CDR3, as DNA: TGTGCCAGCTCACCTGGTCGGGGCGGGGCTGCAACTAATGAAAAACTGTTTTTT.

The chain joins TRBV7-3 to TRBJ2-2; maybe TRBD1 (5 bases). V gave up 1 base and J gave up 4 bases, with 10 bases separating them. This CDR3 is built from 15 residues. Germline V lookup: CDR1 SGHTA, CDR2 FQGTGA. In DNA form, the CDR3 reads TGTGCCAGCAGCTTAATTCCAGGGCCCACCGGGGAGCTGTTTTTT. Translation gives CASSLIPGPTGELFF.

This chain uses TRBV9 with TRBJ2-2; 10 nucleotides match TRBD2. V lost 0 bases and J lost 8; bases outside the gene matches: 7. CDR1 and CDR2 (germline): SGDLS, YYNGEE. This CDR3 spans 16 amino acids. CDR3 in amino acids: CASSVDLAGASGELFF. In DNA form, the CDR3 reads TGTGCCAGCAGCGTAGACCTAGCGGGGGCGTCTGGGGAGCTGTTTTTT.

This chain links TRBV7-8 with TRBJ1-1, with 7 bases matching TRBD1. CDR3 size: 15 residues. With V trimmed by 5 bases and J by 1 base, 7 bases remained unmatched. Germline V lookup: CDR1 SGHVS, CDR2 FQNEAQ. CDR3 loop: CASSPKQGRNTEAFF. CDR3 nucleotide sequence: TGTGCCAGCAGCCCCAAACAGGGGAGGAACACTGAAGCTTTCTTT.

The chain has TRBV7-9 and TRBJ1-5, with D perhaps matching TRBD1 (5 bases). This CDR3 is built from 14 residues. With 1 base removed from V and 7 bases from J, the gap between germline ends came to 11 bases. CDR1 and CDR2 (germline): SEHNR, FQNEAQ (reference sequence). This chain's CDR3 is CASSLGGLEQPQHF. The CDR3, as DNA: TGTGCCAGCAGCTTAGGGGGACTGGAGCAGCCCCAGCATTTT.

The rearrangement links TRBV7-8 to TRBJ1-1, with D possibly matching TRBD1 (5 bases). CDR3 length: 17 residues. The V gene's germline CDR1 is SGHVS and CDR2 FQNEAQ. Trimming pared 7 bases from V and 3 bases from J, leaving 24 bases between. DNA for the CDR3: TGTGCCAGCACCGATCGGGGGGTCAAAAGTCGGGACACTGAAGCTTTCTTT. As protein: CASTDRGVKSRDTEAFF. The variable domain in full, completed from reference TRBV7-8 and TRBJ1-1, reads GAGVSQSPRYKVAKRGQDVALRCDPISGHVSLFWYQQALGQGPEFLTYFQNEAQLDKSGLPSDRFFAERPEGSVSTLKIQRTQQEDSAVYLCASTDRGVKSRDTEAFFGQGTRLTVV.

The rearrangement links TRBV18 to TRBJ2-1, with TRBD2 identical over 15 bases. With V trimmed by 0 bases and J by 6 bases, 0 bases remained unmatched. The CDR3 has 16 residues. Germline V gene lookup returns CDR1 KGHSH and CDR2 LQKENI. CDR3 in amino acids: CASSPPGLAGGNEQFF. CDR3 bases: TGTGCCAGCTCACCACCGGGACTAGCGGGGGGCAATGAGCAGTTCTTC. Full variable domain (rest looked up from reference TRBV18 and TRBJ2-1): NAGVMQNPRHLVRRRGQEARLRCSPMKGHSHVYWYRQLPEEGLKFMVYLQKENIIDESGMPKERFSAEFPKEGPSILRIQQVVRGDSAAYFCASSPPGLAGGNEQFFGPGTRLTVL.

The CDR3 loop reads CASSKLAGGSTDTQYF. The CDR3 bases are TGTGCCAGCAGCAAACTAGCGGGGGGTAGCACAGATACGCAGTATTTT. The chain uses TRBV7-6 and TRBJ2-3, with TRBD2 identical over 12 bases. CDR3 size: 16 residues. The germline V gene has CDR1 SGHVS and CDR2 FNYEAQ. V lost 5 bases to trimming and J lost 0 bases; unmatched junction nucleotides: 3.

The chain employs TRBV2 and TRBJ1-5; 9 nucleotides line up with TRBD1. Germline V gene data show CDR1 as SNHLY and CDR2 as FYNNEI. The CDR3 loop spans 14 amino acids. Trimming took 6 bases from V and 7 from J; bases not matched to a gene: 7. The CDR3 nucleotides read TGTGCCAGCAGACTCACAGGGGGCGGGCAGCCCCAGCATTTT. This sequence encodes CASRLTGGGQPQHF. Supplemented by reference TRBV2 and TRBJ1-5, the full variable domain reads EPEVTQTPSHQVTQMGQEVILRCVPISNHLYFYWYRQILGQKVEFLVSFYNNEISEKSEIFDDQFSVERPDGSNFTLKIRSTKLEDSAMYFCASRLTGGGQPQHFGDGTRLSIL.

V usage is TRBV2 and J usage is TRBJ1-2, with D tentatively TRBD1 (5 bases). Trimming stripped 4 bases from V and 5 bases from J, with 17 bases between. Germline CDR1 and CDR2: SNHLY and FYNNEI. The CDR3 loop spans 15 amino acids. The CDR3 is CASSAQRMGPYGYTF. The CDR3 coding sequence is TGTGCCAGCAGTGCACAAAGGATGGGGCCGTATGGCTACACCTTC.

The chain uses TRBV30 and TRBJ2-7, with 9 positions matching TRBD1. Per the germline V gene, CDR1 is GTSNPN and CDR2 is SVGIG (reference sequence). V gave up 4 bases and J gave up 6 bases; unmatched junction bases: 7. The CDR3 runs to 13 residues. Written as DNA, the CDR3 is TGTGCCTGGAATTTATTGGGACAGGGCGAGCAGTACTTC. This gives the protein CAWNLLGQGEQYF.

The chain uses TRBV29-1 and TRBJ1-2, with 7 bases fitting TRBD1. The CDR3 extends over 11 amino acids. V lost 7 bases and J lost 3; bases outside the gene matches: 2. Germline values: CDR1 SQVTM, CDR2 ANQGSEA. CDR3 in DNA: TGCAGCGCCACAGGGGACTATGGCTACACCTTC. Protein: CSATGDYGYTF.